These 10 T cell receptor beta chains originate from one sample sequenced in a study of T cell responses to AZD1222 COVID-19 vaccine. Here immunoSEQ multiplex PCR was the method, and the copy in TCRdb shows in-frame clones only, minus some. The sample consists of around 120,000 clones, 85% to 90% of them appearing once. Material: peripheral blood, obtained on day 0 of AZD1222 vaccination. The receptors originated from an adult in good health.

The CDR3 nucleotides read TGCAGCGTCCCGGGGGGGTACCAAGAGACCCAGTACTTC. Its translation is CSVPGGYQETQYF. The V and J genes are TRBV29-1 and TRBJ2-5, with 8 bases matching TRBD2. CDR1 and CDR2 (germline): SQVTM, ANQGSEA. With 6 bases clipped from V and 0 bases from J, the junction kept 3 bases outside the gene matches. The CDR3 has 13 amino acids.

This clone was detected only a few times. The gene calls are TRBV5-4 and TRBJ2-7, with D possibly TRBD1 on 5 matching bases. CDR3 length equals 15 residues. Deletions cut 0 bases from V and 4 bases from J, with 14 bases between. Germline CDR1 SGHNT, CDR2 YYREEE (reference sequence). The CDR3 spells CASSLDQGPSYEQYF. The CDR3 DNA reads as TGTGCCAGCAGCTTGGACCAGGGCCCATCGTACGAGCAGTACTTC.

Written as DNA, the CDR3 is TGTGCCAGCAGCAAAGCTTTGTCCTGGGCGGCTCCCAACTATGGCTACACCTTC. Translated, it gives CASSKALSWAAPNYGYTF. This chain uses TRBV21-1 with TRBJ1-2. TRBV21-1 is termed a pseudogene. The CDR3 contains 18 residues.

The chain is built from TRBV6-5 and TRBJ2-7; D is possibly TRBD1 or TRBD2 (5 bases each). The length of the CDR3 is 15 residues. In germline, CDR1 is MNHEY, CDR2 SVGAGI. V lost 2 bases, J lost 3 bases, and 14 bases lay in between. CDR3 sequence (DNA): TGTGCCAGCAGTTACCGGGACCGAGGTAACTACGAGCAGTACTTC. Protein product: CASSYRDRGNYEQYF.

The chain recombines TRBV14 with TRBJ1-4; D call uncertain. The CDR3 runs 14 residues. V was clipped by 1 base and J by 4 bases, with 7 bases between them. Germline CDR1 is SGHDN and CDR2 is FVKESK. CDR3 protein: CASSQVQNNEKLFF. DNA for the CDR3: TGTGCCAGCAGCCAAGTCCAGAATAATGAAAAACTGTTTTTT.

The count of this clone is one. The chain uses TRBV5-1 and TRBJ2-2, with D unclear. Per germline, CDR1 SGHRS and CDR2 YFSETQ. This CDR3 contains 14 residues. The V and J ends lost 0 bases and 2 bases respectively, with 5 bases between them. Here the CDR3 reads CASSLGRNTGELFF. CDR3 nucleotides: TGCGCCAGCAGCTTGGGGCGTAACACCGGGGAGCTGTTTTTT.

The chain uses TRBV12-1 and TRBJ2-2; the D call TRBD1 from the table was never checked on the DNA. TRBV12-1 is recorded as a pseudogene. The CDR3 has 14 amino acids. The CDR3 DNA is TGTGCCAGCGCAATAAAACAGGCTCCCGGGGAGCTGTTTTTT. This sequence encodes CASAIKQAPGELFF.

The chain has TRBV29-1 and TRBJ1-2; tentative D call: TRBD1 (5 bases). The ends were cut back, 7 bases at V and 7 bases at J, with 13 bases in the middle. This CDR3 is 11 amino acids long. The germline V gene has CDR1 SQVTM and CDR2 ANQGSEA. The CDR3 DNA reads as TGCAGCGCAGAGGGGATTTTTGGCTACACCTTC. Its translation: CSAEGIFGYTF.

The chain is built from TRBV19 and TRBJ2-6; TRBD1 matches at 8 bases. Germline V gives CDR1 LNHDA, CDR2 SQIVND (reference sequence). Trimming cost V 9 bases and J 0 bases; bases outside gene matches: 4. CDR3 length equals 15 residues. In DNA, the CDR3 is TGTGCCAGCCGACAGGGGTCCTCTGGGGCCAACGTCCTGACTTTC. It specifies CASRQGSSGANVLTF.

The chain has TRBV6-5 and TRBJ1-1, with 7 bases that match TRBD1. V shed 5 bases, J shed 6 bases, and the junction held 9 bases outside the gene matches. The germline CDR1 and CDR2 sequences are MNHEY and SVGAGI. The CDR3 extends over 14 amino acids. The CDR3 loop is CASSPDRAISEAFF. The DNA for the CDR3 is TGTGCCAGCAGTCCCGACAGGGCAATATCTGAAGCTTTCTTT.